This paragraph reports one TCR beta chain. The sample originates from a study of blood T cell repertoires in COVID-19. Study overall: Whether acute or convalescent, the COVID-19 samples came from the United States, Italy and Spain. PBMCs, B-cell-depleted T cells, or T cells provided the cDNA or gDNA that made up the material.

V lost 4 bases, J lost 6 bases, and 18 bases lay in between. This CDR3 has 15 residues. CDR1 is MNHNY and CDR2 is SVGAGI in the germline V gene (reference sequence). The authors' processing: Using reference gene primer amplification, nucleated cell counts were estimated. Profiled with immunoSEQ multiplex PCR; TCRdb holds only in-frame clones, not every one. D and trimming were read from the DNA, whereas the V and J calls and clone size are those reported in that table. The sample records tens of thousands of clones, 75% to 90% being singletons. The receptor was isolated from a human donor in a cohort sampled during active COVID-19. The donor label of this sample is uncertain. Sequencing used peripheral blood. The chain links TRBV6-6 to TRBJ1-2, with D possibly TRBD1 on 6 matching bases. The CDR3 nucleotides are TGTGCCAGCAGTTCCGTCAGGGGACCCCGAGATGGCTACACCTTC. It translates to CASSSVRGPRDGYTF.